This TCR beta chain was obtained from a study of shared clonotypes between healthy human individuals (dated by TCRdb to about 2020). For context, the study as a whole: The cohort comprised a couple of women and a few men aged 18 to 49 years. For each donor, three plates each were used for CD4 naive and CD4 memory, two plates were used for CD8 naive, and one plate was used for CD8 memory. To estimate repertoire size and how much clonotype sharing occurs between individuals, the study deeply sequenced the blood TCR repertoires of roughly 5 healthy adults. Libraries were prepared and TCR repertoires were sequenced by different laboratories using diverse techniques, in order to increase sequencing depth and limit assay-specific biases. Each donor's leukapheresis produced roughly between roughly 0.85 and 10 billion PBMCs. Study-level results and caveats: Estimated clonotype richness was generally larger for naive than for memory subsets. Sampling was restricted to blood, and TCR repertoires in tissue are likely to differ from TCR repertoires in blood. The small number of donors limited the genetic and exposure-history diversity represented. Even with the large sequencing depth, rarefaction of the sorted-subset datasets indicated that sequencing was incomplete. Higher generation probabilities were observed for clonotypes shared by all four sorted-subset donors than for non-shared clonotypes. Based on pairwise subsampling, the degree of clonotype sharing among donors was expected to be affected by sequencing depth. About 5% of naive CD4, approximately 3.7% of naive CD8, roughly 2.4% of memory CD4, and about 0.4% of memory CD8 clonotypes were shared across a handful of donors.

Details on this clone: The specificity of this receptor is unknown. No much larger clone is present one base from it, and per-base qualities are unavailable.

Donors were healthy HIV-negative adults with no recently reported acute infections or vaccinations. All donors were Caucasian adults living in Nashville, Tennessee, USA. CD4+ T cells were enriched by magnetic negative selection, after which naive cells were positively selected on CD45RA and the negative fraction was taken as the memory subset. Blood was collected by leukapheresis, and PBMCs were isolated by Ficoll-Histopaque density gradient centrifugation and then cryopreserved in liquid nitrogen vapor phase. Analytical flow cytometry was used to check the purity and quantity of every magnetically sorted T cell population. Genomic DNA was isolated from each sorted fraction and quantified by UV absorbance on a Nanodrop 2000c. Using the deep immunoSEQ assay, TCR CDR3 regions were amplified from genomic DNA by multiplex PCR. Extracted genomic DNA from each cell subset was spread evenly across all wells of several immunoSEQ 96-well plates, with each plate serving as a replicate. Each replicate PCR for sorted subsets received roughly 0.2 ug genomic DNA, equal to tens of thousands of T cell genomes. Purified libraries were quantified with a Qubit 3.0 fluorometer, sized on a Bioanalyzer 2100, and re-quantified with the KAPA Library Quantification kit. A separate single-read 150-cycle Illumina NextSeq 550 flow cell was used to sequence each immunoSEQ 96-well plate. In the original analysis: The immunoSEQ output contained only junctional sequences without quality scores, so filtering could not match that applied to full-length reads. Sequences were annotated with PyIR, a Python wrapper for IgBLAST v1.9, using IMGT germline references to assign V/J genes and CDR3. Reads were filtered out if the reads had weak V/J assignments (E-value above 1e-6), no CDR3, stop codons, out-of-frame junctions, or ambiguous translated residues. V3J clonotypes were defined as sequences sharing an identical inferred V gene, J gene, and CDR3 amino acid sequence. Percentage overlap between repertoires was computed as shared unique clonotypes divided by the size of the smaller repertoire. RTK rarefaction, the Chao1 estimator, and Recon v2.1 estimates of unobserved clonotypes were used to assess repertoire richness. For all TCRbeta clonotypes obtained by the gDNA method from a few donors, generation probabilities were computed with OLGA. What TCRdb holds here is the immuneACCESS table cut down to in-frame rearrangements. Part of the clones is not present; checked against another copy, under half of the missing clones reflect an unresolved V gene, and the others are unexplained. The V and J calls and clone size were taken over from that table, and D and trimming were inferred from the DNA. The sample profile shows around 1 million clones; 76% of them were found once. About 1.5% of the sample is in the top ten clones.

CDR1 and CDR2 are drawn from the germline V gene (reference sequence): LNHDA, SQIVND. Compared with germline, V lacks 6 bases and J lacks 1 base; bases without a gene match: 13. The CDR3 numbers 18 residues from cysteine through phenylalanine. The CDR3 DNA has 54 bases and is translated from base 1. This clonotype was sampled from a man aged 18 to 30 in good health. The V and J segments used are TRBV19 and TRBJ1-5, with 9 junctional bases fitting TRBD1. The sample was memory CD4+ T cells sorted from blood. The sample's cell subset or site label is to be understood as: CD45RA-negative fraction. The CDR3 sequence is CASSTEADRGLSNQPQHF. The sequenced DNA is TGTGCCAGTAGCACCGAAGCGGACAGGGGCCTAAGCAATCAGCCCCAGCATTTT.